A selection of T cell receptor beta chains follows, all from one sample in a study of CD8+CD57+ T cells in acquired aplastic anemia. MiXCR, run by TCRdb on the reads, gives a single entry per CDR3 protein. The sample lists more than 95,000 distinct CDR3 sequences; roughly 40% were seen once. Sequencing was performed on sorted CD4+, CD8+, or CD8+CD57+ T cells (not recorded which) from PBMCs. These receptors originate from a human donor with aplastic anemia. Each CDR3 is given without its conserved first and last residue. Size values are once, few and many counts, or a class for expanded clones, and some rows have none.

cdr3_aa	clone_size	j_call	v_call
ASSEWVRTPLH	few	TRBJ1-6	TRBV2
ASSLRAGYSYEQY	many	TRBJ2-7	TRBV5-5
ASSTTSGGPGEQF	NA	TRBJ2-1	TRBV11-1
ASSQHLLGGELF	many	TRBJ2-2	TRBV4-3
ASSTTPINQPQH	many	TRBJ1-5	TRBV19
ASSPGGGNTQY	many	TRBJ2-3	TRBV4-1
ASSLRGLRVPYNSPLH	NA	TRBJ1-6	TRBV11-2
ASSSAGDPNQPQH	NA	TRBJ1-5	TRBV2
SASPSGGPQGTQY	many	TRBJ2-3	TRBV20-1
SATGTSAKNIQY	NA	TRBJ2-4	TRBV20-1
ASSLEGQRQETQY	many	TRBJ2-5	TRBV5-1
ASSSHRGKNTEAF	many	TRBJ1-1	TRBV6-5
SALPYRGYEQF	many	TRBJ2-1	TRBV20-1
SVGGSGGEAF	NA	TRBJ1-1	TRBV29-1
ASSGPRGGRYYEQY	NA	TRBJ2-7	TRBV25-1
ASRGGPNSEQY	NA	TRBJ2-7	TRBV25-1
ASSFPGNSPLH	many	TRBJ1-6	TRBV7-3
ASSENHKNIQY	many	TRBJ2-4	TRBV6-1
AWSVGRSRYNSPLH	NA	TRBJ1-6	TRBV30
ASSFGYRGSGNTIY	many	TRBJ1-3	TRBV11-1
ASSPEIWDGYT	many	TRBJ1-2	TRBV6-1
ASSYNPRAMNTEAF	many	TRBJ1-1	TRBV7-8
ASSDRGENNEQF	many	TRBJ2-1	TRBV2
ASSQDSRITSNSPLH	NA	TRBJ1-6	TRBV4-3
ASSEYRDGNTEAF	NA	TRBJ1-1	TRBV10-1